These 9 T cell receptor beta chains were sequenced from one sample in a study of T cells in localized non-small cell lung cancer (dated by TCRdb to 2020 to 2021). The protocol used for the library was the immunoSEQ multiplex PCR assay. In its TCRdb copy, this immuneACCESS table keeps in-frame sequences only and misses some clones. Where compared with another copy, unresolved V genes explain less than half of these, and the others have no known cause. Counted in this sample were some 1,600 clones; about 22% of them appeared once. The ten largest account for approximately 12% of the sample. This specimen consisted of lung tumor tissue, obtained before any cancer treatment. The receptors originated from a male donor older than 55 with stage I lung adenocarcinoma.

In its sample, this clone is medium-sized (0.01 to 0.1%). At one end the junction does not follow the germline gene, possibly because of a read error. This chain joins TRBV11-3 and TRBJ2-5; D assignment may be TRBD1 or TRBD2 (7 bases each). Looked up from germline, CDR1 is SGHNT and CDR2 is YENEEA. This CDR3 has 14 amino acids. The CDR3 spells CASSFQGGLETQYF. CDR3 nucleotide sequence: TGTGCTAGCAGCTTTCAGGGGGGGTTGGAGACCCAGTACTTC.

The V gene is TRBV5-1, the J gene TRBJ2-5; 10 nucleotides line up with TRBD2. The CDR3 has 15 residues. From germline, CDR1 is SGHRS and CDR2 YFSETQ. V shed 2 bases and J 2 bases; nucleotides not matched to a gene: 3. The CDR3 region has the DNA TGCGCCAGCAGCTTAGGACTAGCGGTGCAAGAGACCCAGTACTTC. This codes for CASSLGLAVQETQYF.

This clone showed up just a few times. The chain couples TRBV28 to TRBJ1-2; TRBD1 might be the D (6 bases). This CDR3 is built from 14 residues. CDR1 is MDHEN and CDR2 is SYDVKM in the germline V gene. Between the trimmed V and J ends, which lost 3 bases and 4 bases, there was a span of 12 bases. DNA of the CDR3: TGTGCCAGCAGTTTGGGGGACATTTCCTATGGCTACACCTTC. This translates into CASSLGDISYGYTF.

The chain links TRBV5-1 to TRBJ2-3; 7 nucleotides match TRBD1. Trimming removed 2 bases from V and 2 bases from J; junction bases left unmatched: 8. The CDR3 is 16 amino acids. CDR1 SGHRS and CDR2 YFSETQ come from the germline V gene. The CDR3 nucleotides read TGCGCCAGCAGCTTCGGACAGGCCACAGACACAGATACGCAGTATTTT. Amino acid sequence: CASSFGQATDTDTQYF.

A single count supports this clone. The V call is TRBV10-2, the J call TRBJ2-6; unclear D gene. The germline V and J ends were trimmed by 6 bases and 0 bases, with 6 bases remaining between them. CDR3 length equals 14 residues. The V gene's germline CDR1 is WSHSY and CDR2 SAAADI. CDR3 amino acids: CASRKSSGANVLTF. The CDR3 coding sequence is TGCGCCAGCAGGAAAAGCTCTGGGGCCAACGTCCTGACTTTC.

This clone was observed a few times. V usage is TRBV28 and J usage is TRBJ2-7; D is undetermined. This CDR3 is built from 14 residues. Germline CDR1 reads MDHEN; CDR2 reads SYDVKM. Trimming shortened V by 7 bases and J by 3 bases, and 16 bases separated the two germline ends. The CDR3: CASINRARHYEQYF. The CDR3 nucleotides read TGTGCCAGCATCAACCGGGCTAGACACTACGAGCAGTACTTC. The full variable domain, completed using reference TRBV28 and TRBJ2-7, is DVKVTQSSRYLVKRTGEKVFLECVQDMDHENMFWYRQDPGLGLRLIYFSYDVKMKEKGDIPEGYSVSREKKERFSLILESASTNQTSMYLCASINRARHYEQYFGPGTRLTVT.

This clone turned up a few times. The J gene is TRBJ1-1, the V gene TRBV6-8; 9 nucleotides agree with TRBD1. Germline CDR1 is MNHGY and CDR2 is SAAAGT. J was trimmed by 4 bases and V by 6 bases; bases with no gene match: 6. This CDR3 spans 14 amino acids. CDR3 region: CASSGGTGFTEAFF. CDR3 bases: TGTGCCAGCAGCGGAGGGACAGGGTTCACTGAAGCTTTCTTT.

The chain recombines TRBV19 with TRBJ2-1; TRBD1 matches 12 bases. The length of the CDR3 is 14 residues. CDR1 and CDR2 from the germline V gene are LNHDA and SQIVND (reference sequence). After removal of 8 bases from V and 7 bases from J, the junction contained 6 bases not matched to a gene. The CDR3 DNA follows: TGTGCCAGTGCCGGGACAGGGGGCTTTAATGAGCAGTTCTTC. Protein product: CASAGTGGFNEQFF.

This chain links TRBV14 with TRBJ1-6; a weak D match, TRBD1 (6 bases). CDR1 and CDR2 from the germline V gene are SGHDN and FVKESK. CDR3 size: 15 residues. Trimming shortened V by 2 bases and J by 7 bases, and 12 bases separated the two germline ends. In nucleotides, the CDR3 is TGTGCCAGCAGCCAACAGACAGGCCAAAATTCACCCCTCCACTTT. Translating gives CASSQQTGQNSPLHF.